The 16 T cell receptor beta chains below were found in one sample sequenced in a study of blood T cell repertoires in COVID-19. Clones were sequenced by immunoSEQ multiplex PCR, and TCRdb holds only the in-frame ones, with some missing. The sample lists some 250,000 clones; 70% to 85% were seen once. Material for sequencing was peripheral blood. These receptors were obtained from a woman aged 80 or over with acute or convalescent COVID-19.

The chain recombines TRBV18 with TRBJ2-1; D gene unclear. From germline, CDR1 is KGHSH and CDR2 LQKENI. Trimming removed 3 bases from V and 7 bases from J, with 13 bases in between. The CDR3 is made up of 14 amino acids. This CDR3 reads CASSPPISGNEQFF. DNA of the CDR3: TGTGCCAGCTCACCGCCCATTTCGGGTAATGAGCAGTTCTTC.

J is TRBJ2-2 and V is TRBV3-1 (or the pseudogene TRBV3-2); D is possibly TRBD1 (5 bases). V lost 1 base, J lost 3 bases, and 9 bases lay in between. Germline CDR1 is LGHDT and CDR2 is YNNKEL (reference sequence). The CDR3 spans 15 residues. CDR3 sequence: CASSQVAGYTGELFF. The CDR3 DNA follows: TGTGCCAGCAGCCAAGTGGCAGGGTACACCGGGGAGCTGTTTTTT.

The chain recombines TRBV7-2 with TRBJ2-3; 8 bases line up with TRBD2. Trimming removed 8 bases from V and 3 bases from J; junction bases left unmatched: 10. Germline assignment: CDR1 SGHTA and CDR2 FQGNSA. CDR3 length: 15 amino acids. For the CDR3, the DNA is TGTGCCAGCGTCGGGACTAGTCGTTTTACAGATACGCAGTATTTT. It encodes CASVGTSRFTDTQYF.

CDR3 coding DNA: TGTGCCAGCAGTCAAGACAGGTCCCACTCTGGAAACACCATATATTTT. Translation: CASSQDRSHSGNTIYF. V and J are TRBV28 and TRBJ1-3; TRBD1 is a possible D gene (6 bases). Trimming shortened V by 5 bases and J by 0 bases, and 14 bases separated the two germline ends. CDR3 length: 16 residues. The germline V gene has CDR1 MDHEN and CDR2 SYDVKM.

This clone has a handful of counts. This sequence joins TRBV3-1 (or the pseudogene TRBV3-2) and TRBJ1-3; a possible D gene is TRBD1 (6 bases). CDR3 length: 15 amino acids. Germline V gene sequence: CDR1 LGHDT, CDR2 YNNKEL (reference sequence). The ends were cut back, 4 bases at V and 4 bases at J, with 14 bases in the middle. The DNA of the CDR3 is TGTGCCAGCAGCCTCCTAGGGGGAAGGGGAAACACCATATATTTT. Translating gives CASSLLGGRGNTIYF.

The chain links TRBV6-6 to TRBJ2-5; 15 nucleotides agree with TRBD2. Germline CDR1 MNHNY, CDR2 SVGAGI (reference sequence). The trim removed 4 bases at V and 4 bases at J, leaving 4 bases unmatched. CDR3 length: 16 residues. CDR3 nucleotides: TGTGCCAGCAGTTTCGGGACTAGCGGGGGGCGAGAGACCCAGTACTTC. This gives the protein CASSFGTSGGRETQYF.

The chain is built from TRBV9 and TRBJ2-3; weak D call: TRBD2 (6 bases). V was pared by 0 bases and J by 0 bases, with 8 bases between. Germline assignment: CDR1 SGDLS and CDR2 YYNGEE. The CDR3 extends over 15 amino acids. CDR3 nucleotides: TGTGCCAGCAGCGTAGCGGGGAGGAGCACAGATACGCAGTATTTT. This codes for CASSVAGRSTDTQYF.

The CDR3 here is CASSQEGVQPQHF. The CDR3 nucleotides are TGTGCCAGTAGTCAGGAGGGCGTTCAGCCCCAGCATTTT. The V call is TRBV19, the J call TRBJ1-5, with D hard to call. The CDR3 has 13 residues. Trimming pared 5 bases from V and 6 bases from J, leaving 11 bases between. Germline loops: CDR1 LNHDA, CDR2 SQIVND (reference sequence).

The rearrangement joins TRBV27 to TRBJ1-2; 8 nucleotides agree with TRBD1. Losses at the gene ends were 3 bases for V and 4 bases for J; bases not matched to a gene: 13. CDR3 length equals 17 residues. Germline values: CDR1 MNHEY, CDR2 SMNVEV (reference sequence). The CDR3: CASSFRPGTGPLYGYTF. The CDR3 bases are TGTGCCAGCAGTTTCCGCCCGGGGACAGGCCCTCTCTATGGCTACACCTTC.

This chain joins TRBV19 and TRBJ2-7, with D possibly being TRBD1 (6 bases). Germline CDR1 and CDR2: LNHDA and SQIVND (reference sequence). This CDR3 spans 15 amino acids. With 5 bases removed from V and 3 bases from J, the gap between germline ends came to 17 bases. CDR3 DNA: TGTGCCAGTAGTGCATCGCCGGGACACAACTACGAGCAGTACTTC. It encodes CASSASPGHNYEQYF. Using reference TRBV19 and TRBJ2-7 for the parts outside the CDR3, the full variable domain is DGGITQSPKYLFRKEGQNVTLSCEQNLNHDAMYWYRQDPGQGLRLIYYSQIVNDFQKGDIAEGYSVSREKKESFPLTVTSAQKNPTAFYLCASSASPGHNYEQYFGPGTRLTVT.

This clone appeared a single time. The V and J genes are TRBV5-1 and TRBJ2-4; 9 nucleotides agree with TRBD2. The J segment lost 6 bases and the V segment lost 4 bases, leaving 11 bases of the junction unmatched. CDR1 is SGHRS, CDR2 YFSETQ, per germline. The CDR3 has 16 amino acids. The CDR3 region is CASSPRGSGGINIQYF. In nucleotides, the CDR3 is TGCGCCAGCAGCCCCCGGGGTAGCGGGGGAATAAACATTCAGTACTTC.

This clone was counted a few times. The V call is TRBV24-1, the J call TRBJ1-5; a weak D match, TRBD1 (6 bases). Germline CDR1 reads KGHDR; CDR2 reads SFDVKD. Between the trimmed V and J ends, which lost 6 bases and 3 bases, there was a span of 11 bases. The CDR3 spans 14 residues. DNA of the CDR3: TGTGCCACCAGTTCCCCGGGACACAATCAGCCCCAGCATTTT. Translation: CATSSPGHNQPQHF.

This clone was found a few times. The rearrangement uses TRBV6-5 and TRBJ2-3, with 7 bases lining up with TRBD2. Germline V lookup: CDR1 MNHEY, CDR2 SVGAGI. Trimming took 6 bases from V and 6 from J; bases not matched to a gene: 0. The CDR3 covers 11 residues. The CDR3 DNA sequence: TGTGCCAGCAGGGGGGGGGATACGCAGTATTTT. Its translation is CASRGGDTQYF.

The CDR3 reads CASSLGPGNTEAFF. As DNA, the CDR3 is TGCGCCAGCAGCTTGGGGCCGGGGAACACTGAAGCTTTCTTT. V and J are TRBV5-1 and TRBJ1-1; D not resolved. V was pared by 0 bases and J by 1 base, with 7 bases between. The CDR3 totals 14 residues. Looked up from germline, CDR1 is SGHRS and CDR2 is YFSETQ.

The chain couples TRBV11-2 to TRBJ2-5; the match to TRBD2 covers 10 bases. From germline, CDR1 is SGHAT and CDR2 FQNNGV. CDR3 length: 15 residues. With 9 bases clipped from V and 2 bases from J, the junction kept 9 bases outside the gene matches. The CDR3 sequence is CASTPSGGLQETQYF. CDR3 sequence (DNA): TGTGCCAGTACGCCTAGCGGGGGCTTACAAGAGACCCAGTACTTC.

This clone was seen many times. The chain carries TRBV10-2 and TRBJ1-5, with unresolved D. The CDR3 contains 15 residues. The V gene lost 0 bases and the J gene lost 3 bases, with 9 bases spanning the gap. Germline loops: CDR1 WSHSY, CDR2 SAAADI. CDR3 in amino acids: CASSESAGDNQPQHF. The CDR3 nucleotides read TGCGCCAGCAGTGAGTCGGCAGGCGACAATCAGCCCCAGCATTTT.